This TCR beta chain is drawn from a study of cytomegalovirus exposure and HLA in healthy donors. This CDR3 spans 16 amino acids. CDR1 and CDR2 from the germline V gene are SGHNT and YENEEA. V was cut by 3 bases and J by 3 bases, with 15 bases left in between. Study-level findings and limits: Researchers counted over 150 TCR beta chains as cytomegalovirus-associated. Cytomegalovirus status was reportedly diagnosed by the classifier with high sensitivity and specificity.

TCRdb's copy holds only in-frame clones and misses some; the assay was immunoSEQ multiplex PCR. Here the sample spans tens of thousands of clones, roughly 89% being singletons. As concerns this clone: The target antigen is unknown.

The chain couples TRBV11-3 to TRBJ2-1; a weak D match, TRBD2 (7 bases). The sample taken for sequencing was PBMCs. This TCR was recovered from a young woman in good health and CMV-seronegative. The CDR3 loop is CASSFEQGGFYNEQFF. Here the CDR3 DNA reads TGTGCCAGCAGCTTTGAACAGGGAGGGTTCTACAATGAGCAGTTCTTC.